Given below is one T cell receptor beta chain in context. The antigen remains undetermined. The CDR3 runs to 15 residues. Germline trimming cut 2 bases from V and 6 bases from J; bases unmatched to any gene: 6. Per the germline V gene, CDR1 is MNHEY and CDR2 is SVGAGI. The data originate from a study of PD-1 blockade in classical Hodgkin lymphoma. The wider study: Nivolumab dosed at 3 mg/kg went to patients intravenously every 2 weeks.

General study findings and limits: Complete responders matched newly diagnosed patients in baseline diversity. Patients were excluded if nivolumab began under 1 year after ASCT (the autologous transplant).

The sample's time point: cycle 4 day 1 (C4D1), after 6 weeks of nivolumab. Each patient's relapse followed autologous stem cell transplantation, and brentuximab vedotin exposure varied. Repertoires were generated with immunoSEQ multiplex PCR, while TCRdb's copy carries only in-frame clones and drops some. The repertoire consists of 64,000 or so clones, with more than 80% occurring once and the leading ten covering more than 7.5%. The chain employs TRBV6-5 and TRBJ2-2, with 7 bases identical to TRBD2. The specimen was peripheral blood mononuclear cells (PBMCs), collected before the fourth cycle of nivolumab. The receptor was derived from a human donor with classical Hodgkin lymphoma. The chain's CDR3 is CASSYPGLDPGELFF. In DNA, the CDR3 is TGTGCCAGCAGTTACCCCGGACTAGATCCCGGGGAGCTGTTTTTT.